This is a list of T cell receptor beta chains from one sample in a study of blood T cell repertoires in COVID-19. Profiling relied on immunoSEQ multiplex PCR, and the TCRdb table lists in-frame clones only, not all of them. Among about 220,000 clones, about 90% were seen once, and the ten largest hold 1.5% to 2%. Specimen: peripheral blood. The receptors shown here come from a man in his forties or fifties with active or convalescent COVID-19. The CDR3 runs from the conserved cysteine through the conserved F or W. The order of the fields is CDR3 protein, CDR3 DNA, V gene, D gene, clone size, CDR3 length, J gene. The D gene is left open where the match is weak. Size tells how often a clone was seen (once, few, many) or the class of an expanded clone, and some rows leave it out.

CDR3 protein: CASSTPGTLNTEAFF
CDR3 DNA: TGTGCCAGCAGCACCCCCGGGACACTGAACACTGAAGCTTTCTTT
V gene: TRBV7-9
D gene: -
clone size: -
CDR3 length: 15
J gene: TRBJ1-1

CDR3 protein: CASGQGSDIQYF
CDR3 DNA: TGTGCCAGCGGCCAGGGGTCGGACATTCAGTACTTC
V gene: TRBV7-8
D gene: -
clone size: -
CDR3 length: 12
J gene: TRBJ2-4

CDR3 protein: CASKGGQGPPYEQYF
CDR3 DNA: TGTGCCAGCAAAGGGGGACAGGGACCGCCCTACGAGCAGTACTTC
V gene: TRBV7-9
D gene: TRBD1
clone size: -
CDR3 length: 15
J gene: TRBJ2-7

CDR3 protein: CASSRNDRGNSPLHF
CDR3 DNA: TGTGCCAGCAGCCGCAATGACAGGGGTAATTCACCCCTCCACTTT
V gene: TRBV3-1/TRBV3-2
D gene: TRBD1
clone size: once
CDR3 length: 15
J gene: TRBJ1-6

CDR3 protein: CASRHGTGTGNNEQFF
CDR3 DNA: TGCGCCAGCAGGCATGGTACAGGGACAGGAAACAATGAGCAGTTCTTC
V gene: TRBV5-1
D gene: TRBD1
clone size: -
CDR3 length: 16
J gene: TRBJ2-1

CDR3 protein: CASSRLEAGPPGTGELFF
CDR3 DNA: TGTGCCAGCTCCCGTCTCGAGGCAGGGCCCCCGGGCACCGGGGAGCTGTTTTTT
V gene: TRBV18
D gene: -
clone size: few
CDR3 length: 18
J gene: TRBJ2-2

CDR3 protein: CASRYRDYNEQFF
CDR3 DNA: TGTGCCAGCAGGTACCGGGACTACAATGAGCAGTTCTTC
V gene: TRBV12-3/TRBV12-4
D gene: -
clone size: -
CDR3 length: 13
J gene: TRBJ2-1

CDR3 protein: CASSLGTGSGRAGEQFF
CDR3 DNA: TGTGCCAGCAGCTTAGGCACGGGTAGCGGGAGGGCAGGAGAGCAGTTCTTC
V gene: TRBV7-3
D gene: TRBD2
clone size: -
CDR3 length: 17
J gene: TRBJ2-1

CDR3 protein: CASSFGDRNSYEQYF
CDR3 DNA: TGTGCCAGCAGTTTTGGTGACAGGAACTCCTACGAGCAGTACTTC
V gene: TRBV28
D gene: -
clone size: -
CDR3 length: 15
J gene: TRBJ2-7

CDR3 protein: CASSFGFGFSVPKQGRNYGYTF
CDR3 DNA: TGTGCCAGCAGTTTTGGTTTCGGTTTCTCAGTCCCGAAACAGGGGAGGAACTATGGCTACACCTTC
V gene: TRBV28
D gene: TRBD1
clone size: -
CDR3 length: 22
J gene: TRBJ1-2

CDR3 protein: CASSLLVGSSYEQYF
CDR3 DNA: TGTGCCAGCAGCCTGCTCGTGGGGAGCTCCTACGAGCAGTACTTC
V gene: TRBV6-5
D gene: -
clone size: -
CDR3 length: 15
J gene: TRBJ2-7

CDR3 protein: CSVVSQGDGYTF
CDR3 DNA: TGCAGCGTTGTAAGCCAGGGGGATGGCTACACCTTC
V gene: TRBV29-1
D gene: TRBD1
clone size: -
CDR3 length: 12
J gene: TRBJ1-2

CDR3 protein: CASSLAGGSSGYTF
CDR3 DNA: TGTGCCAGCAGCTTGGCGGGGGGGAGCAGTGGCTACACCTTC
V gene: TRBV5-4
D gene: -
clone size: -
CDR3 length: 14
J gene: TRBJ1-2

CDR3 protein: CASSSGVAATGELFF
CDR3 DNA: TGTGCCAGCAGTTCCGGGGTAGCGGCCACCGGGGAGCTGTTTTTT
V gene: TRBV28
D gene: -
clone size: -
CDR3 length: 15
J gene: TRBJ2-2

CDR3 protein: CAWSVSGTGAGSPLHF
CDR3 DNA: TGTGCCTGGAGTGTATCCGGGACAGGGGCTGGCTCACCCCTCCACTTT
V gene: TRBV30
D gene: TRBD1
clone size: -
CDR3 length: 16
J gene: TRBJ1-6

CDR3 protein: CASQTEMNTEAFF
CDR3 DNA: TGTGCCAGCCAGACAGAAATGAACACTGAAGCTTTCTTT
V gene: TRBV6-5
D gene: -
clone size: -
CDR3 length: 13
J gene: TRBJ1-1

CDR3 protein: CAISAGQGAYGYTF
CDR3 DNA: TGTGCCATCAGTGCGGGACAGGGGGCTTATGGCTACACCTTC
V gene: TRBV10-3
D gene: TRBD1
clone size: -
CDR3 length: 14
J gene: TRBJ1-2

CDR3 protein: CASSITPDRGLPATNEKLFF
CDR3 DNA: TGTGCCAGTAGTATAACCCCCGACAGGGGGCTACCTGCAACTAATGAAAAACTGTTTTTT
V gene: TRBV19
D gene: TRBD1
clone size: -
CDR3 length: 20
J gene: TRBJ1-4

CDR3 protein: CASSVVSGSTDTQYF
CDR3 DNA: TGTGCCAGCAGCGTAGTTAGCGGGAGCACAGATACGCAGTATTTT
V gene: TRBV9
D gene: TRBD2
clone size: -
CDR3 length: 15
J gene: TRBJ2-3

CDR3 protein: CAWSRDRLYGYTF
CDR3 DNA: TGTGCCTGGAGTCGCGACAGACTTTATGGCTACACCTTC
V gene: TRBV30
D gene: -
clone size: -
CDR3 length: 13
J gene: TRBJ1-2

CDR3 protein: CASSLGSSIRNTEAFF
CDR3 DNA: TGCGCCAGCAGCTTGGGGAGTTCCATTCGGAACACTGAAGCTTTCTTT
V gene: TRBV5-1
D gene: -
clone size: many
CDR3 length: 16
J gene: TRBJ1-1

CDR3 protein: CASSIGPSREQYF
CDR3 DNA: TGTGCCAGTAGTATAGGGCCCTCCCGAGAGCAGTACTTC
V gene: TRBV19
D gene: -
clone size: -
CDR3 length: 13
J gene: TRBJ2-7

CDR3 protein: CASSFVSRGGNQPQHF
CDR3 DNA: TGTGCCAGCAGTTTTGTCTCAAGGGGTGGCAATCAGCCCCAGCATTTT
V gene: TRBV28
D gene: -
clone size: -
CDR3 length: 16
J gene: TRBJ1-5